This T cell receptor (beta chain) was found in a study of blood T cell repertoires in COVID-19. Method: immunoSEQ multiplex PCR; TCRdb's copy keeps in-frame clones and lacks some. The sample contains some 190,000 clones, 84% of which appear only once. The CDR3 consists of 15 residues. Trimming took 4 bases from V and 7 from J; bases not matched to a gene: 10. The germline V gene encodes CDR1 SGHVS and CDR2 FNYEAQ. This TCR came from a woman in her twenties or thirties who had been exposed to COVID-19. The chain links TRBV7-6 to TRBJ1-2; 9 bases are shared with TRBD1. Sequenced: PBMCs or T cells enriched from blood (not recorded which). CDR3 bases: TGTGCCAGCAGCTATAGGGGGTGGGACAGGGCTGGCTACACCTTC. Its protein product is CASSYRGWDRAGYTF.